This entry features one TCR beta chain sequence. The data were obtained in a study of identical twins. The trim removed 10 bases at V and 6 bases at J, leaving 10 bases unmatched. The CDR3 is 15 amino acids. Germline V CDR1 and CDR2: MNHNS, SASEGT. TCRdb independently ran MiXCR on the 5' RACE reads; one entry per CDR3 protein. The table has about 570,000 distinct CDR3 sequences, roughly 9.9% seen once; the top ten hold 3%. This sample was also put to use in a study of yellow fever vaccine responses in identical twins.

The chain joins TRBV6-1 to TRBJ2-2; 11 bases line up with TRBD2. The sequence came from a woman under 30 in good health. What was sequenced was PBMCs. The CDR3 bases are TGTGCCACCTGCCTAGCGGGAGGATTTCCCGGGGAGCTGTTTTTT. Translation gives CATCLAGGFPGELFF.